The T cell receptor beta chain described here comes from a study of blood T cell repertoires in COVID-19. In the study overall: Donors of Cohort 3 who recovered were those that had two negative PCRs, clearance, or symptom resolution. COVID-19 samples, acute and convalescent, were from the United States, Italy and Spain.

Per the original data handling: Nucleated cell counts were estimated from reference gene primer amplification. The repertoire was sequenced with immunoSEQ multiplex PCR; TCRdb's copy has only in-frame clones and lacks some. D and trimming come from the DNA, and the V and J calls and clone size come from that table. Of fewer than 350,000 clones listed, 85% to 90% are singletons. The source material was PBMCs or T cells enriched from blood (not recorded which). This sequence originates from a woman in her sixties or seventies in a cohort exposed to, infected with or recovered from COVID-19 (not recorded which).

The CDR3 sequence: CASSSRQGTNEKLFF. Written as DNA, the CDR3 is TGTGCCAGCAGCTCGAGACAGGGCACTAATGAAAAACTGTTTTTT. This chain connects TRBV7-9 to TRBJ1-4; 7 bases match TRBD1. The CDR3 has 15 residues. From germline, CDR1 is SEHNR and CDR2 FQNEAQ (reference sequence). V was clipped by 4 bases and J by 2 bases; unmatched bases: 4.